This T cell receptor beta chain derives from a study of vaccination and CD4 T cells after COVID-19. Study-level information: It was a median roughly 92 days after diagnosis, with a range of 35 to 161, that post-COVID samples were drawn.

As for treatment: approximately 11-day PBMC culture with coronavirus spike peptide pools or control peptides (ViraFEST assay). ViraFEST expanded antigen-specific T cells with peptide pools, then sequenced TCRs. After culture for 10 days, isolation of CD4+ T cells was performed by negative selection. The CDR3 contains 15 residues. With 6 bases clipped from V and 2 bases from J, the junction kept 8 bases outside the gene matches. The V gene's germline CDR1 is MNHNS and CDR2 SASEGT. The assay that was used to sequence DNA from cultured CD4+ T cells was the Oncomine TCR Beta short-read assay. TCRdb re-called the PCR reads through MiXCR, storing one row per CDR3 protein. The table includes fewer than 20,000 distinct CDR3 sequences, less than 65% detected once. About this clonotype itself: Its antigen is currently unknown.

The input for sequencing was cultured CD4+ T cells from blood, taken after SARS-CoV-2 vaccination. The TCR comes from a human donor with COVID-19. The chain uses TRBV6-1 and TRBJ2-7, with TRBD1 matching 9 bases. Written as DNA, the CDR3 is TGTGCCAGCAGCGTCCCCGGGACAGGGACCTACGAGCAGTACTTC. It specifies CASSVPGTGTYEQYF.